The source of this T cell receptor (beta chain) is a study of T-cell memory formation after mild COVID-19. At the level of the study: Each donor largely had its own TCR clusters.

Notes on this clonotype: Antigen specificity is unknown.

A 5'RACE reaction primed in the constant segment made cDNA libraries of TCR alpha and TCR beta, and these carried sample barcodes and UMIs. A single record per CDR3 protein comes from TCRdb applying MiXCR to the 5' RACE reads. The sample lists roughly 200,000 distinct CDR3 sequences, 16% seen once, with about 2.1% in the top ten. Per the germline V gene, CDR1 is SEHNR and CDR2 is FQNEAQ (reference sequence). The CDR3 runs 13 residues. Deletions cut 3 bases from V and 13 bases from J, with 15 bases between. General observations from the study: Day 15 to 85 contractors were CD4/CD8 balanced; later expanders leaned CD4+.

Sequenced: PBMCs or a T cell subset sorted from them (not recorded which). This clonotype was obtained from an adult woman who had mild COVID-19 (a few samples of this study predate the infection). Cell type and time point are not known. V is TRBV7-9 and J is TRBJ1-4; D is unclear. CDR3 nucleotides: TGTGCCAGCAGCTTTGACACAGCCAGAGGACTGTTTTTT. Protein product: CASSFDTARGLFF.